This TCR beta chain appears in the sequencing data of a study of PD-1 blockade in mismatch repair-deficient tumors. As concerns this clone: Its antigen is currently unknown.

Using immunoSEQ multiplex PCR, the repertoire was profiled, and TCRdb retains in-frame clones only, with some absent. There are about 120,000 clones in the sample; around 80% occur only once, and approximately 5% lies in the top ten. Germline-derived CDR1 and CDR2 are SQVTM and ANQGSEA. This CDR3 comprises 12 residues. Losses at the gene ends were 3 bases for V and 3 bases for J; bases not matched to a gene: 1. PCR or immunohistochemistry showed mismatch repair deficiency in every enrolled patient. Study-level findings and limits: Tumor-resident clones, often undetectable pretreatment in blood, expanded then contracted after pembrolizumab.

The rearrangement joins TRBV29-1 to TRBJ2-7; 8 bases agree with TRBD1. This clonotype was obtained from an adult with mismatch repair-deficient cancer. The material was peripheral blood, obtained more than 58 weeks after starting pembrolizumab. In DNA form, the CDR3 reads TGCAGCGTTGACGACAGGGGCTACGAGCAGTACTTC. It codes for CSVDDRGYEQYF.